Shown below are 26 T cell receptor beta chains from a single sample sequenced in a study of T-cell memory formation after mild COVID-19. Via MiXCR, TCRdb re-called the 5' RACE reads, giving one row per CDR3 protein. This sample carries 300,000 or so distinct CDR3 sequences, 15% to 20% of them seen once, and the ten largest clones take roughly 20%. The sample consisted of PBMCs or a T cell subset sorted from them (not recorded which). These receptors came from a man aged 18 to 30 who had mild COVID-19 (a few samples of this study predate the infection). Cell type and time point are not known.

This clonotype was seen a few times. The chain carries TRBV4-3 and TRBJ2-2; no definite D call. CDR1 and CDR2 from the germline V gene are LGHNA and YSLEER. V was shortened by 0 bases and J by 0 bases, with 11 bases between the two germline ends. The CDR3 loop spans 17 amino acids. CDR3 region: CASSQDIRAANTGELFF. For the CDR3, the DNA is TGCGCCAGCAGCCAAGATATACGGGCAGCGAACACCGGGGAGCTGTTTTTT.

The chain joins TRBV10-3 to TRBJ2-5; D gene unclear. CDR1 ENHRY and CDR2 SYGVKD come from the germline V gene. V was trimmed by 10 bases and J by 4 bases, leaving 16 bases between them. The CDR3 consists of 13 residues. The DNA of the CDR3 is TGTGCCACGGTTGCGGCAAATGCAGAGACCCAGTACTTC. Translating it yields CATVAANAETQYF.

The CDR3 loop reads CASSFLDRGRADTQYF. The CDR3 DNA is TGCGCCAGCAGCTTTCTAGACAGGGGTAGAGCAGATACGCAGTATTTT. The chain uses TRBV5-1 and TRBJ2-3; 8 nucleotides line up with TRBD1. Per the germline V gene, CDR1 is SGHRS and CDR2 is YFSETQ. V was pared by 2 bases and J by 4 bases, with 9 bases of the junction left unmatched. The CDR3 covers 16 residues.

CDR3 DNA: TGTGCCAGCACCCAGTATCGGCCCGGAGGAGCTTTCTTT. Protein: CASTQYRPGGAFF. The V and J genes are TRBV12-3 or TRBV12-4 and TRBJ1-1, with no clear D. The CDR3 covers 13 residues. The V end lost 7 bases, the J end lost 10 bases, and 19 bases lay between the germline ends.

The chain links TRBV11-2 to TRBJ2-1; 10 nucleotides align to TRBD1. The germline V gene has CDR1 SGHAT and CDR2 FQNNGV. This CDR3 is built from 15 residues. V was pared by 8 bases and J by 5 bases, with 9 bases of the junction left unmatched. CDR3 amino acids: CASYGGTGEDNEQFF. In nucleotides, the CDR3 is TGTGCCAGCTATGGGGGGACAGGGGAAGACAATGAGCAGTTCTTC.

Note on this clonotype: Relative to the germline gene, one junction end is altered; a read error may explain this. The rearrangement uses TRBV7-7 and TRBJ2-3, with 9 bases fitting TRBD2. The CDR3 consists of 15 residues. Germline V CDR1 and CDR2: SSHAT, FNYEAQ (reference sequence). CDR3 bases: TGTGCTAGCAGCCCCGGACTAGCGTTCGCAGATACGCAGTATTTT. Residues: CASSPGLAFADTQYF.

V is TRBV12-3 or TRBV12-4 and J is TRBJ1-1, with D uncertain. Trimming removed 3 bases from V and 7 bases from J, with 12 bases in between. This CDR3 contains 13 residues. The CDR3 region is CASSFTVEGEAFF. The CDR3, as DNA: TGTGCCAGCAGTTTCACCGTGGAGGGTGAAGCTTTCTTT.

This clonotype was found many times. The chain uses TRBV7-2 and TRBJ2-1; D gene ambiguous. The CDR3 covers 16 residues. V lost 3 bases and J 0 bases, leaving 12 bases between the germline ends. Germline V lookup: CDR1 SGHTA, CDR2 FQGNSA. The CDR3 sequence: CASSLWSPGSYNEQFF. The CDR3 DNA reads TGTGCCAGCAGCTTGTGGAGCCCGGGCTCCTACAATGAGCAGTTCTTC.

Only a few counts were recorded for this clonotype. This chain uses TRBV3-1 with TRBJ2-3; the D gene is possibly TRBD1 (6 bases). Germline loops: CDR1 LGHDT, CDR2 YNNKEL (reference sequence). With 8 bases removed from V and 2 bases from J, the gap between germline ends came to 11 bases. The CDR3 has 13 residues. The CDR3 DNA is TGTGCCAGCTGCGGACAGCTCACAGATACGCAGTATTTT. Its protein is CASCGQLTDTQYF.

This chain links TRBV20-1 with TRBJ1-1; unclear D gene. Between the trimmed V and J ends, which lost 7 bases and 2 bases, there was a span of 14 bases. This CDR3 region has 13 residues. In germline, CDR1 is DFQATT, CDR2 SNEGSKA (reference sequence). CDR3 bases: TGCAGTGTAAAAACCTACAGCAACACTGAAGCTTTCTTT. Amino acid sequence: CSVKTYSNTEAFF.

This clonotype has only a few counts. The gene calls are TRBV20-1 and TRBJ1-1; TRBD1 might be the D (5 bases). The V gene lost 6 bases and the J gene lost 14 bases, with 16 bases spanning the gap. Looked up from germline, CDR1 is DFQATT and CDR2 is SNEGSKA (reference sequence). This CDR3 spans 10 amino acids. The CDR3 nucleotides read TGCAGTGCGGGGGGGAGGGAGCGGTTCTTT. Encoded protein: CSAGGRERFF.

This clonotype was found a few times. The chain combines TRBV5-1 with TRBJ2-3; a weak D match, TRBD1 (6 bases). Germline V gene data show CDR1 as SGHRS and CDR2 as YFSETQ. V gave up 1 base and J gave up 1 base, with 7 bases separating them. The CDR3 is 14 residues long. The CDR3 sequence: CASSLHRGTDTQYF. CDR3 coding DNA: TGCGCCAGCAGCTTGCACAGGGGCACAGATACGCAGTATTTT.

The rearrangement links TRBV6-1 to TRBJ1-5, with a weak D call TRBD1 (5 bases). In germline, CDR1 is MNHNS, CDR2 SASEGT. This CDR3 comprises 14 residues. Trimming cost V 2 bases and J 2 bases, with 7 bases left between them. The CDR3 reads CASSEIGGNQPQHF. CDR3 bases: TGTGCCAGCAGTGAAATAGGGGGCAATCAGCCCCAGCATTTT.

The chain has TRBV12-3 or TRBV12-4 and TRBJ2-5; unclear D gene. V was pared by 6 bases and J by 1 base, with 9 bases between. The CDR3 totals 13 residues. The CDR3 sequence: CASRLTSQETQYF. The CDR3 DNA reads TGTGCCAGCAGGCTGACAAGCCAAGAGACCCAGTACTTC.

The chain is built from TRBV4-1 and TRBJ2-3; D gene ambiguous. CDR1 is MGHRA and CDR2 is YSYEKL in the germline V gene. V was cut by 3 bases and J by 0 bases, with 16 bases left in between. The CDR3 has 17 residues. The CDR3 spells CASSQIPTVTSTDTQYF. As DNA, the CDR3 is TGCGCCAGCAGCCAGATACCTACGGTTACTAGCACAGATACGCAGTATTTT.

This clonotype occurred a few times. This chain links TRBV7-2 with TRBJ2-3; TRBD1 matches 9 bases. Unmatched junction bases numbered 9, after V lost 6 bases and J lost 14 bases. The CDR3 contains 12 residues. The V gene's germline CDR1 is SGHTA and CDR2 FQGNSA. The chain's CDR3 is CASSWTGERGYF. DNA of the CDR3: TGTGCCAGCAGTTGGACAGGGGAACGGGGGTATTTT.

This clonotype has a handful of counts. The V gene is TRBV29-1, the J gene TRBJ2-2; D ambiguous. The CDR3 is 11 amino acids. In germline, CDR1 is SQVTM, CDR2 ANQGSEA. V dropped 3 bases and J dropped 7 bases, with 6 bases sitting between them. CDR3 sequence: CSVDGHGELFF. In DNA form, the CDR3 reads TGCAGCGTTGATGGTCACGGGGAGCTGTTTTTT.

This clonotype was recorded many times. The CDR3 is CAPQARDRGLYEQYV. The CDR3, as DNA: TGTGCCCCCCAGGCTCGGGACAGGGGACTCTACGAGCAGTACGTC. This chain joins TRBV24-1 and TRBJ2-7; 10 bases match TRBD1. CDR3 size: 15 residues. J was trimmed by 3 bases and V by 12 bases; bases with no gene match: 13. CDR1 and CDR2 from the germline V gene are KGHDR and SFDVKD.

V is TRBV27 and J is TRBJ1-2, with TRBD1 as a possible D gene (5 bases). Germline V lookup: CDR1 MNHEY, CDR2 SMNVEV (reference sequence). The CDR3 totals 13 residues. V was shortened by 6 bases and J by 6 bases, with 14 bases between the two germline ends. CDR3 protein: CASRPTGTNGYTF. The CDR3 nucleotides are TGTGCCAGCAGACCGACCGGGACCAATGGCTACACCTTC.

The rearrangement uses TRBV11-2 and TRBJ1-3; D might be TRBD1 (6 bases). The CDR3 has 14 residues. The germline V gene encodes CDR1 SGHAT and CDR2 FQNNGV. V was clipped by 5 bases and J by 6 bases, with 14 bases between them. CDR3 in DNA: TGTGCCAGCAGCGCTCACAGGGCCGAAAACACCATATATTTT. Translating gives CASSAHRAENTIYF.

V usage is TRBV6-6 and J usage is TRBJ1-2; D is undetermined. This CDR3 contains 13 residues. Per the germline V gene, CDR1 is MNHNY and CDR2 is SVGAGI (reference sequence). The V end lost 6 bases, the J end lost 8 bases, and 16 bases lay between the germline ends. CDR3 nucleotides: TGTGCCAGCAGCCCGGCCTCGGTTTGGGGCTACACCTTC. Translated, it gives CASSPASVWGYTF.

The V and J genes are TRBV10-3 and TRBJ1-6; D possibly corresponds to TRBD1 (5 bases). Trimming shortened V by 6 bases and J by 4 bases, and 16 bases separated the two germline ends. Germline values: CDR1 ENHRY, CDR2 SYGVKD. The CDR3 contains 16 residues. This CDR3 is CAIRDPRQTYNSPLHF. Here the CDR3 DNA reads TGTGCCATCAGGGACCCAAGACAGACTTATAATTCACCCCTCCACTTT.

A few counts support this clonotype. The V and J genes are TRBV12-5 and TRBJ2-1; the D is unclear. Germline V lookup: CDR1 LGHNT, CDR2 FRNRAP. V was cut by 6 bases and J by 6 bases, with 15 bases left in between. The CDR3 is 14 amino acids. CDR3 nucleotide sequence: TGTGCTAGTGGCTCCCCCATGGCCATCAATGAGCAGTTCTTC. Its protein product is CASGSPMAINEQFF.

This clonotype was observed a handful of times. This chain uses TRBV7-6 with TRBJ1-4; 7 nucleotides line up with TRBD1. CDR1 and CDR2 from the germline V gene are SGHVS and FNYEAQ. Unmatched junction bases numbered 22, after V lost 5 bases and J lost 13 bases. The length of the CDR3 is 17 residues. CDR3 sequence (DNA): TGTGCCAGCAGCCCCCAGGGGGGGCTTGGGCCGGTTTTCGGACTGTTTTTT. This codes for CASSPQGGLGPVFGLFF.

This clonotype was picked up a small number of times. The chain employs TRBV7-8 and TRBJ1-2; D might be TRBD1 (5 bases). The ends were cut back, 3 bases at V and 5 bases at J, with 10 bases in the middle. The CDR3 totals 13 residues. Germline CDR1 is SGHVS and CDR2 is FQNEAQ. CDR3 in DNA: TGTGCCAGCAGCTTCGTGGGGGAATATGGCTACACCTTC. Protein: CASSFVGEYGYTF.

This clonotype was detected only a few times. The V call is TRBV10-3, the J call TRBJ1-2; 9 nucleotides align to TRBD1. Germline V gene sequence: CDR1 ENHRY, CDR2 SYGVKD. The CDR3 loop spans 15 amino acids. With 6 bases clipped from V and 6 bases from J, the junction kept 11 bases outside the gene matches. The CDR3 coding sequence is TGTGCCATCAGGTCAATGGCACAGGGGGCGGATGGCTACACCTTC. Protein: CAIRSMAQGADGYTF.